This passage covers 6 T cell receptor beta chains from one sample sequenced in a study of spatial heterogeneity in lung cancer. Each CDR3 protein is one row after TCRdb ran MiXCR on the 5' RACE reads. This sample has some 1,100 distinct CDR3 sequences, with around 7% found just once. Time point described: sample taken at primary tumor resection. Researchers sequenced whole RNA taken from tumor, nontumor lung or frozen PBMC without sorting. This specimen was normal lung tissue next to the tumor, taken at surgery. The receptors were gathered from a male donor with early-stage non-small cell lung cancer.

Concerning this clonotype itself: This may come from a read error, since a much larger clone is one base off. Since it is a stray read in a library aimed at alpha chains, this beta chain has a size that is not meaningful. The chain uses TRBV18 and TRBJ1-4; no clear D gene. Germline loops: CDR1 KGHSH, CDR2 LQKENI. Trimming took off 3 bases at V and 8 bases at J, with 16 bases between the two ends. The CDR3 is 15 residues long. In nucleotides, the CDR3 is TGTGCCAGCTCACCCGATGACGGGGAGTCGGAAAAACTGTTTTTT. Translation: CASSPDDGESEKLFF.

By frequency in the sample, this clonotype is medium-sized. Since it is a stray read in a library aimed at alpha chains, this beta chain has a size that is not meaningful. This sequence joins TRBV6-2 or TRBV6-3 and TRBJ2-5; D may be TRBD1 (6 bases). The germline V gene has CDR1 MNHEY and CDR2 SVGEGT. This CDR3 contains 14 residues. Trimming stripped 6 bases from V and 2 bases from J, with 13 bases between. The CDR3 DNA sequence: TGTGCCAGCAGAGAATCCGGACAGCAAGAGACCCAGTACTTC. It codes for CASRESGQQETQYF.

This clonotype is judged medium-sized. This beta chain is an off-target read within a library intended for alpha chains, so its frequency means little. J is TRBJ2-1 and V is TRBV3-1, with 12 bases aligning to TRBD1. The CDR3 runs to 17 residues. V was pared by 6 bases and J by 4 bases, with 10 bases of the junction left unmatched. The V gene's germline CDR1 is LGHDT and CDR2 YNNKEL (reference sequence). CDR3 in DNA: TGTGCCAGCAGTCACCCCCCGGGACAGGGGGCGTACAATGAGCAGTTCTTC. It yields the protein CASSHPPGQGAYNEQFF.

By proportion, this clonotype is medium-sized (0.01 to 0.1%). This beta chain appears as a stray read in a library generated for alpha chains; its size is not informative. The chain couples TRBV20-1 to TRBJ2-2, with 11 bases lining up with TRBD2. Germline assignment: CDR1 DFQATT and CDR2 SNEGSKA (reference sequence). This CDR3 is built from 16 residues. J lost 1 base, V lost 1 base, and 2 bases had no gene match. This chain's CDR3 is CSARATSGRNTGELFF. The CDR3 DNA is TGCAGTGCTAGAGCCACTAGCGGGAGGAACACCGGGGAGCTGTTTTTT.

By frequency in the sample, this clonotype is large. This beta chain appears as a stray read in a library generated for alpha chains; its size is not informative. The chain combines TRBV7-9 with TRBJ2-2; D not certain. Germline V gene lookup returns CDR1 SEHNR and CDR2 FQNEAQ (reference sequence). Between the trimmed V and J ends, which lost 8 bases and 0 bases, there was a span of 10 bases. The CDR3 length is 14 residues. DNA for the CDR3: TGTGCCAGCGCTGGGAATCCGAACACCGGGGAGCTGTTTTTT. Translating gives CASAGNPNTGELFF. Variable domain in full (rest from reference TRBV7-9 and TRBJ2-2): DTGVSQNPRHKITKRGQNVTFRCDPISEHNRLYWYRQTLGQGPEFLTYFQNEAQLEKSRLLSDRFSAERPKGSFSTLEIQRTEQGDSAMYLCASAGNPNTGELFFGEGSRLTVL.

This clonotype was counted at least ten times. A library made for alpha chains picked up this beta chain off target, so its size means little. The rearrangement joins TRBV6-5 to TRBJ1-5, with 8 bases aligning to TRBD1. J gave up 5 bases and V 5 bases, and 8 bases lay outside the gene matches. The CDR3 spans 15 residues. Per the germline V gene, CDR1 is MNHEY and CDR2 is SVGAGI. CDR3 coding DNA: TGTGCCAGCAGTCCCCTTACAGGGGGGGATCAGCCCCAGCATTTT. It translates to CASSPLTGGDQPQHF.